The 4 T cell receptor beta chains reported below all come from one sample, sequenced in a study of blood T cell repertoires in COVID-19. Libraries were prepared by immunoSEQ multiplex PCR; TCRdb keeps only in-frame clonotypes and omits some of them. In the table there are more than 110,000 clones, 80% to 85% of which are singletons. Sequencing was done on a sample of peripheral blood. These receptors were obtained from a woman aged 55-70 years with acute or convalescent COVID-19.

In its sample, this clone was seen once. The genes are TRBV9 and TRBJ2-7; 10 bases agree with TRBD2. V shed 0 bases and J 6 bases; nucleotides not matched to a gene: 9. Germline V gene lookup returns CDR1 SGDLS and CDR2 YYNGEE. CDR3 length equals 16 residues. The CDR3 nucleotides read TGTGCCAGCAGCGTAGCAGGGGGGCTAGCGGGAGTCGAGCAGTACTTC. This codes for CASSVAGGLAGVEQYF.

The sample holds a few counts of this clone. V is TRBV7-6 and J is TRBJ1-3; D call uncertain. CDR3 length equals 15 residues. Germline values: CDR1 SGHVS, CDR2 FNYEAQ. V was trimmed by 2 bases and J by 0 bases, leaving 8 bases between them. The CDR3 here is CASSLLSGSGNTIYF. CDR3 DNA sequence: TGTGCCAGCAGCTTACTATCTGGCTCTGGAAACACCATATATTTT.

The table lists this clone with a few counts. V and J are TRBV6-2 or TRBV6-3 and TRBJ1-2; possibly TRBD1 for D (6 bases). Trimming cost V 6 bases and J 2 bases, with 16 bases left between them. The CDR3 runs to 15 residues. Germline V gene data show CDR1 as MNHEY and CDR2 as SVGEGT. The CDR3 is CASSDGGAGNYGYTF. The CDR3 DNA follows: TGTGCCAGCAGCGATGGGGGGGCCGGGAACTATGGCTACACCTTC.

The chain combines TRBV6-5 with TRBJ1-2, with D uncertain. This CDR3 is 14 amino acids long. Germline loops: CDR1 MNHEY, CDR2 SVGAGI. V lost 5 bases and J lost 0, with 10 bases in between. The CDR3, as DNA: TGTGCCAGCAGTCCAGGTGGAACTAACTATGGCTACACCTTC. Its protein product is CASSPGGTNYGYTF.